The TCR beta chain under discussion was sequenced for a study of cytomegalovirus exposure and HLA in healthy donors (TCRdb year 2017). Some background on the complete study: An earlier analysis of approximately 550 of the donors reported about 250 Gb of sequence data and some 100 million unique TCR beta sequences from 150 million to 200 million T cells. Roughly 300 gigabases of sequencing data and roughly 81 million unique TCR sequences made up an early release that covered 640 HLA-typed donors. Of the approximately 400 genotyped donors, roughly 85% fell in the genetic ancestry cluster associated with self-reported Caucasian donors. The study was designed to test whether signatures of past pathogen exposure could be identified by cataloging public T cell receptors. Using immunosequencing, the study profiled T cell repertoires from about 610 subjects and related those repertoires to cytomegalovirus serostatus. Along with the approximately 650-subject first cohort, a separate validation cohort of over 90 different subjects was used. To predict cytomegalovirus infection status, the study combined high-throughput TCR immunosequencing, statistical association of individual TCRs with disease status, and machine learning. In a later analysis, previously published TCR beta repertoires from 500 to 750 donors were re-analyzed and high-resolution HLA genotyping was added so that TCR occurrence patterns could be studied. Rather than drawing on any new phenotypic data, the later analysis identified candidate immune exposures from TCR beta sequences and the way those sequences occurred across donors. In an earlier analysis of several hundred of the donors, high-throughput TCR beta sequencing was used to judge whether each TCR beta V gene segment behaved as functional or pseudogenic. Donor age, sex, ethnicity and CMV serostatus were collected together with the repertoire data. In a later genetic analysis, genome-wide SNP genotypes for about 60% of the 666 donors were used, and that subset was treated as a discovery cohort. All discovery cohort repertoires had been generated using a single sequencing platform. HLA typing included class I and class II loci at four-digit resolution. Typing coverage varied by locus: roughly 620-640 donors for A, B, C, DRB1 and DQB1; roughly 510 for DQA1; approximately 570 for DPA1; approximately 470 for DPB1. Because of strong linkage in the cohort, roughly five DR-DQ haplotypes were treated as single units for association and clustering. Among about 390 genotyped donors of the cohort, an average of approximately 230,000 unique TCR beta nucleotide sequences were sequenced per donor, about a sixth of them non-productive.

The cohort comprised 710 or so healthy bone marrow donors. At the time of sampling, every cohort member was nominally healthy, though immune exposures that went unrecorded were likely present. The donor tested CMV seronegative, placing the donor among the 352 seronegative members of the cohort. A peripheral blood sample was provided by each donor, and peripheral blood mononuclear cells were used for TCR beta sequencing. The Qiagen DNeasy Blood Extraction Kit was used to extract genomic DNA from the blood cell samples. The method behind the library was the immunoSEQ multiplex PCR assay. The multiplex PCR relied on a mix of 60 forward primers for TCR Vbeta segments and 13 reverse primers for TCR Jbeta segments. A multiplex PCR assay on genomic DNA amplified the CDR3 region of rearranged TCR beta genes. On the Illumina HiSeq System, the amplified TCR beta libraries were sequenced as 87-base-pair reads. The original pipeline was this. A later analysis counted about 80 million unique TCR beta chains across the 640 or so repertoires, and around 9.9 million of these chains were shared by at least two donors. A nearest-neighbor algorithm error-corrected the raw reads and collapsed the reads into unique sequences, merging closely related sequences to remove PCR and sequencing errors. V, D and J gene segments were assigned by aligning CDR3 sequences to IMGT reference sequences. For a sequence to be retained, a match of at least six nucleotides was required to both a V gene segment and a J gene segment. Rearrangements were classified as productive when the CDR3 lacked stop codons and remained in frame with V and J, and all other rearrangements were classified as non-productive. CDR3 was defined by IMGT convention, running from the second conserved V-encoded cysteine to the conserved J-encoded phenylalanine. In an earlier analysis of around 540 of the donors, sequences lacking an unambiguous match to a single V gene segment were excluded. In an earlier analysis of a few hundred of the donors, a V segment was called functional when productive rearrangements were above 56.7%, and segregating when the standard deviation between donors exceeded 5%. To diagnose cytomegalovirus status from the catalog of TCR beta chain sequences, a statistical classification framework was built. In a later analysis, V and J genes were assigned by comparing TCR nucleotide sequences against IMGT/GENE-DB human TR gene sequences. Using the TCRdist pipeline, a later analysis assigned CDR3 sequences along with most-parsimonious VDJ recombination scenarios. In a later analysis, each TCR beta chain was defined by its CDR3 amino acid sequence together with its V-gene family, and reads lacking a unique V-gene family were excluded. To address suspected cross-contamination and a sequencing artifact, a later analysis removed approximately 590 highly shared, low-generation-probability nucleotide sequences. A later analysis calculated a clonal expansion index for each public chain from normalized within-repertoire ranks of inferred template counts. Generation probabilities in a later analysis came from a VDJ recombination model fitted to out-of-frame rearrangements, and those results were checked against IGoR. In a later analysis, hypergeometric tests were used to score TCR-TCR, TCR-HLA and TCR-CMV co-occurrence, with a repertoire-size bias correction applied to TCR pairs. False discovery rates were estimated in a later analysis by permuting HLA or CMV assignments 20 times. In a later analysis, co-occurring TCRs were grouped using DBSCAN, and TCRdist sequence similarity was added for clustering within HLA-allele-positive subsets. For co-occurrence clustering, repertoires with fewer than 30,000 or more than 120,000 public chains were excluded, along with several repertoires with anomalous nucleotide sharing. In its TCRdb copy, this immuneACCESS table keeps in-frame sequences only and misses some clones. Where compared with another copy, unresolved V genes explain less than half of these, and the others have no known cause. The V and J calls and clone size were taken over from that table, and D and trimming were inferred from the DNA. The sample data list 90,000 to 130,000 clones, and approximately 83% of these were observed just once. About 1.8% of the sample belongs to the ten largest clones.

Overall study outcomes, separate from this receptor: A group of highly shared sequence variants was considered likely to be a technical artifact of the sequencing pipeline. The only immune exposure information available for the cohort was CMV serostatus. A later genetic analysis reported fewer N-insertions in productive TCRs among donors in an Asian-associated ancestry cluster than the roughly 620-donor mean. Most CMV-associated TCR beta chains appeared to be HLA-restricted in a later analysis, and the HLA associations seemed to be driven largely by CMV exposure. V-gene and J-gene trimming of TCR beta chains was associated with a missense DCLRE1C variant in a later genetic analysis, and the association was replicated in an independent cohort. Compared with equally common non-associated chains, HLA-associated TCR beta chains in a later analysis were more clonally expanded and had lower generation probabilities. Presence/absence analyses assumed roughly uniform sequencing depth across donors, an assumption that may not hold. Broadly in line with IMGT annotations, most TCR beta V segments showed up in productive rearrangements about 90% or about 30% of the time in an earlier analysis of under 700 of the donors. Linkage disequilibrium might explain the correlated functional status among segregating V segments, but an unknown experimental factor could not be ruled out. In this cohort, only TCR beta chains were sequenced, and detectable features were limited by the absence of alpha or paired-chain data. In a later analysis, TCR association rates were found to vary across HLA loci, with the most associated TCRs seen for DRB1 alleles and the fewest for HLA-C alleles. The earlier analysis of nearly 600 of the donors excluded 15 to 20 rarely observed V segments, including chromosome 9 orphons, because counts were too low. In a later analysis, 15,000 to 20,000 TCR beta sequences were associated with specific HLA alleles at a false discovery rate of 0.05. Some IMGT-functional V segments, including TRBV6-2 and TRBV6-3, could not be told apart with the 87-base-pair reads, so those segments were excluded. Across donors, most TCR sequences were observed very rarely, whereas some public TCRs were present in many individuals. A total of 150 to 200 TCR beta chains were listed by the study as associated with cytomegalovirus. Because HLA typing was unavailable for some donors at each locus, only the typed subset was used in association tests. A later analysis reported that several top co-occurrence clusters appeared linked to parvovirus B19, influenza, CMV and Epstein-Barr virus. Strong co-occurrence of HLA alleles, especially DR and DQ, made assigning TCR associations to individual alleles difficult. Three of the identified cytomegalovirus-associated TCR beta chains were confirmed in vitro to be specific for cytomegalovirus antigens. A further reported finding was that TCR beta sequences accurately predicted the HLA-A and HLA-B alleles for most subjects in the first cohort. In both the original and validation cohorts, the classifier was reported to diagnose cytomegalovirus status with high specificity and sensitivity. The authors suggested that the approach could potentially be extended to other disease states and immunological phenotypes.

The CDR3 spans 12 residues, from the cysteine through the phenylalanine. The sequence is cut down to CDR3 DNA, 36 bases in frame from base 1. The junction carries 11 bases between V and J, which are trimmed by 6 bases and 5 bases respectively. The germline V gene encodes CDR1 SGHRS and CDR2 YFSETQ. As regards this clone: Its antigen is unknown. Per-base quality was not reported, and no clone a single base away is much larger than it.

The clonotype comes from a man aged 35-49 years in good health and CMV-seronegative. The rearranged segments are TRBV5-1 and TRBJ1-1, with TRBD1 tentatively as D gene (5 bases match). Sequencing was carried out using PBMCs. The CDR3 in this case is CASTSQGTEAFF. The nucleotide sequence is given as TGCGCCAGCACCAGTCAGGGAACTGAAGCTTTCTTT.